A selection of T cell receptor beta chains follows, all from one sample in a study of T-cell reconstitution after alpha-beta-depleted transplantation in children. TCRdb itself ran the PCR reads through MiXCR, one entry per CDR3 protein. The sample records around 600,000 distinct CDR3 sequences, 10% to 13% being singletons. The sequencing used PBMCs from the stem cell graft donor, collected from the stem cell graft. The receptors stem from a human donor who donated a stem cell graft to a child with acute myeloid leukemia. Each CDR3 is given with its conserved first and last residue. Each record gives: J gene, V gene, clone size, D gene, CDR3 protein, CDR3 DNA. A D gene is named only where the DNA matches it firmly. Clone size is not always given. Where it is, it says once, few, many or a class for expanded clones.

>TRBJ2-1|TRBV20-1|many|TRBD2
CSARDPSGSLNEQFF
TGCAGTGCTAGAGATCCTAGCGGGAGCTTGAATGAGCAGTTCTTC
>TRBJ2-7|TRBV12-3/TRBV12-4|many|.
CASSKAHEQYF
TGTGCCAGCAGTAAAGCCCACGAGCAGTACTTC
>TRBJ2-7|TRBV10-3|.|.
CAISGTGNEQYF
TGTGCCATCAGTGGCACGGGGAACGAGCAGTACTTC
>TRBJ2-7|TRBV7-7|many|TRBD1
CYNGDSSIKQPYEQYF
TGTTATAACGGGGACAGCTCCATCAAGCAGCCCTACGAGCAGTACTTC
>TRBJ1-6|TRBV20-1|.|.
CSVPGPGFPSPLHF
TGCAGTGTTCCGGGCCCCGGCTTCCCTTCACCCCTCCACTTT
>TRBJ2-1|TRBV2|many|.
CASSLPIAREGNEQFF
TGTGCCAGCAGCCTCCCAATAGCCAGGGAAGGCAATGAGCAGTTCTTC
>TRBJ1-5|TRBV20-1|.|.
CSATTLSDQPQHF
TGCAGTGCCACGACCCTCAGCGATCAGCCCCAGCATTTT
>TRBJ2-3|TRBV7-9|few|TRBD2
CASSPVAGVRGDTQYF
TGTGCCAGCAGCCCTGTAGCGGGAGTCCGGGGAGATACGCAGTATTTT
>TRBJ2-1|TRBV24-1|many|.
CATKGWGEYQFF
TGTGCCACCAAAGGCTGGGGGGAATATCAGTTCTTC
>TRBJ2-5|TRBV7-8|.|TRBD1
CASSIRDRGETQYF
TGTGCCAGCAGCATCCGGGACAGGGGAGAGACCCAGTACTTC
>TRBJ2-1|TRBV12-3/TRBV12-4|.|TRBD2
CASGRLAPGEQFF
TGTGCCAGCGGCCGACTAGCGCCGGGAGAGCAGTTCTTC
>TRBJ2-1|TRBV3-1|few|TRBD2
CASSLRLAGASEQFF
TGTGCCAGCAGCCTCCGACTAGCGGGAGCTAGTGAGCAGTTCTTC
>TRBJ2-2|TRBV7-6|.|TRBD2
CASSLEARGSSAGELFF
TGTGCCAGCAGCTTAGAGGCTCGCGGGAGTTCGGCCGGGGAGCTGTTTTTT
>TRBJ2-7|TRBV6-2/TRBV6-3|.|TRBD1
CASTPLGRGPGEQYF
TGTGCCAGCACCCCTTTAGGCAGGGGGCCAGGAGAGCAGTACTTC
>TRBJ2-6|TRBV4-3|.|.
CASSQEVTSGANVLTF
TGCGCCAGCAGCCAAGAGGTTACTTCTGGGGCCAACGTCCTGACTTTC
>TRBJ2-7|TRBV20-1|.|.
CSASPRALAYEQYF
TGCAGTGCCAGCCCCAGGGCCCTCGCCTACGAGCAGTACTTC
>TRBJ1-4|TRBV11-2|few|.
CASSREPENEKLFF
TGTGCCAGCAGCCGGGAGCCCGAAAATGAAAAACTGTTTTTT
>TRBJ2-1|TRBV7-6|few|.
CASSLGPSNEQFF
TGTGCCAGCAGCTTAGGGCCCTCCAATGAGCAGTTCTTC
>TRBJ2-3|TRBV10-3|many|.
CAISGDRREADTQYF
TGTGCCATCAGTGGGGACCGGCGGGAAGCAGATACGCAGTATTTT
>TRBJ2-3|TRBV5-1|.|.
CASSLESGGPTDTQYF
TGCGCCAGCAGCTTGGAATCCGGCGGCCCCACAGATACGCAGTATTTT
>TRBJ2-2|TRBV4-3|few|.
CASSQDRSTGELFF
TGCGCCAGCAGCCAAGATCGGAGCACCGGGGAGCTGTTTTTT
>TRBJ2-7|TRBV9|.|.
CASSVGFLGVYEQYF
TGTGCCAGCAGCGTTGGGTTTTTGGGGGTTTACGAGCAGTACTTC
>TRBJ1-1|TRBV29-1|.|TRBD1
CSVSATGGSTEAFF
TGCAGCGTTTCCGCGACAGGGGGTAGCACTGAAGCTTTCTTT
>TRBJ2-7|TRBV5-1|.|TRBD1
CASSRQGGGYEQYF
TGCGCCAGCAGCAGACAGGGCGGTGGGTACGAGCAGTACTTC
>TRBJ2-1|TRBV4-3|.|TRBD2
CASSQDIAGPSSYNEQFF
TGCGCCAGCAGCCAAGATATAGCGGGTCCGAGCTCCTACAATGAGCAGTTCTTC
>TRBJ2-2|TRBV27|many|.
CASSPSVVLGTGELFF
TGTGCCAGCAGTCCTTCGGTCGTTTTAGGAACCGGGGAGCTGTTTTTT
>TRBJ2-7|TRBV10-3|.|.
CAISAPETYEQYF
TGTGCCATCAGTGCGCCGGAAACCTACGAGCAGTACTTC
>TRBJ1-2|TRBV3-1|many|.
CASSLQAGGYTF
TGTGCCAGCAGCCTTCAAGCAGGTGGCTACACCTTC
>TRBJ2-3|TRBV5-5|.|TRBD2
CASSLDGLADTDTQYF
TGTGCCAGCAGCTTGGATGGACTAGCCGACACAGATACGCAGTATTTT
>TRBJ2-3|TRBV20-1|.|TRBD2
CSARAREGLDTQYF
TGCAGTGCTAGAGCGAGGGAGGGCCTTGATACGCAGTATTTT
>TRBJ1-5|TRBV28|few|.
CASSSRTVRILGHF
TGTGCCAGCAGTTCTAGGACAGTACGGATCCTCGGGCATTTT